This T cell receptor (beta chain) is drawn from a study of shared clonotypes between healthy human individuals. Several immunoSEQ 96-well plates shared each subset's DNA, each plate a replicate. TCRdb's copy holds only in-frame clones and misses some; the assay was immunoSEQ multiplex PCR. Here the sample spans approximately 500,000 clones, about 96% being singletons. The CDR3 is made up of 14 amino acids. Per the germline V gene, CDR1 is SGHRS and CDR2 is YFSETQ. V was clipped by 4 bases and J by 0 bases, with 10 bases between them. Concerning this clone itself: Antigen: not known.

Whole-study results and caveats: The sole specimen, blood, was sampled, and tissue repertoires likely differ. Incompleteness in sorted-subset sequencing, despite large depth, was shown by rarefaction.

Material for sequencing was naive CD4+ T cells sorted from blood. Subset meaning: CD45RA+ positively selected. This sequence was found in a young woman in good health. The V gene is TRBV5-1, the J gene TRBJ2-5, with D perhaps TRBD1 (6 bases). As DNA, the CDR3 is TGCGCCAGCAGCGCAGACAGGAACCAAGAGACCCAGTACTTC. Translating gives CASSADRNQETQYF.